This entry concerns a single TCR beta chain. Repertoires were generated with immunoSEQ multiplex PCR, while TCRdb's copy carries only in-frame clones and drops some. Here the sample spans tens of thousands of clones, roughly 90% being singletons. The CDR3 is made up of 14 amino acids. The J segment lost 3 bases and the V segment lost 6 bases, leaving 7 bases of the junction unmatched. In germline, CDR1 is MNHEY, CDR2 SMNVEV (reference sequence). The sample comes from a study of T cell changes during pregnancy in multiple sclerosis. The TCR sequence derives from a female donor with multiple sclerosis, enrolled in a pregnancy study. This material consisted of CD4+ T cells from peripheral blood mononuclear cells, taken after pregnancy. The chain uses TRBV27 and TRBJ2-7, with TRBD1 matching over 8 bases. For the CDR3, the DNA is TGTGCCAGCAGATCCCCCGGACAGGGCTACGAGCAGTACTTC. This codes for CASRSPGQGYEQYF.